This TCR beta chain comes out of a study of shared clonotypes between healthy human individuals. Deep-level settings were used for running the assay. Original handling: Sequence data from immunoSEQ were junction-only and lacked quality scores; consequently, filtering differed. Assay used: immunoSEQ multiplex PCR; TCRdb lists only in-frame clones, some missing. That table supplies the V and J calls and clone size; D and trimming were determined from the DNA. The table records some 1,400,000 clones, roughly 96% of them present only once. CDR1 is SNHLY, CDR2 FYNNEI, per germline. V dropped 1 base and J dropped 8 bases, with 11 bases sitting between them. This CDR3 region has 13 residues.

The chain uses TRBV2 and TRBJ1-1; D call uncertain. Sequenced: naive CD4+ T cells sorted from blood. The subset was: CD45RA+ positively selected. The sequence derives from a young man in good health. The CDR3 is CASSEVFGGEAFF. The DNA for the CDR3 is TGTGCCAGCAGTGAAGTCTTCGGTGGGGAAGCTTTCTTT. The whole variable domain, filled in from reference TRBV2 and TRBJ1-1, reads EPEVTQTPSHQVTQMGQEVILRCVPISNHLYFYWYRQILGQKVEFLVSFYNNEISEKSEIFDDQFSVERPDGSNFTLKIRSTKLEDSAMYFCASSEVFGGEAFFGQGTRLTVV.